Below, 23 T cell receptor beta chains from the same sample are listed, as sequenced in a study of metastatic and nonmetastatic thyroid tumors. No patient received treatment before thyroid surgery. TCRdb re-clonotyped the PCR reads via MiXCR. The table includes about 34,000 clones, about 17% detected once. The source material was blood. Every receptor here comes from a female donor with papillary thyroid cancer or a benign thyroid nodule (not recorded which). Some clones in this sample may be carry-over from other donors' samples.

This clone was seen more than once but under ten times. A much larger clone is a single base away; this may be a read error. This chain links TRBV7-9 with TRBJ2-3; D unclear. The CDR3 covers 11 residues. Looked up from germline, CDR1 is SEHNR and CDR2 is FQNEAQ (reference sequence). The V end was cut by 7 bases, the J end by 2 bases, with 4 bases between. The CDR3 protein is CASIFTDTQYF. The CDR3 nucleotides read TGTGCCAGCATCTTCACAGATACGCAGTATTTT.

This clone has ten or more counts. The chain is built from TRBV18 and TRBJ2-5; D is undetermined. V lost 6 bases and J lost 2, with 7 bases in between. Per the germline V gene, CDR1 is KGHSH and CDR2 is LQKENI. This CDR3 comprises 12 residues. The CDR3 reads CASSLTQETQYF. The CDR3 bases are TGTGCCAGCTCGCTTACGCAAGAGACCCAGTACTTC.

This clone was found many times. The chain recombines TRBV20-1 with TRBJ2-1; tentative D call: TRBD1 (6 bases). V lost 6 bases and J lost 8, with 17 bases in between. From germline, CDR1 is DFQATT and CDR2 SNEGSKA (reference sequence). The CDR3 covers 13 residues. The CDR3 region has the DNA TGCAGTGCCCCCCGGACAGAGATCGATGAGCAGTTCTTC. This codes for CSAPRTEIDEQFF.

Only a few counts were recorded for this clone. V usage is TRBV10-3 and J usage is TRBJ2-7; tentatively, D is TRBD2 (5 bases). Germline V gene lookup returns CDR1 ENHRY and CDR2 SYGVKD. V gave up 11 bases and J gave up 4 bases, with 12 bases separating them. CDR3 length equals 11 residues. As DNA, the CDR3 is TGTGCCGCTGGGAGAGAGTACGAGCAGTACTTC. This encodes CAAGREYEQYF.

This clone was seen ten or more times. The chain is built from TRBV12-3 or TRBV12-4 and TRBJ2-3; D is unresolved. This CDR3 spans 13 amino acids. Trimming shortened V by 6 bases and J by 1 base, and 8 bases separated the two germline ends. Here the CDR3 DNA reads TGTGCCAGCAGCGTACGGGGCACAGATACGCAGTATTTT. It translates to CASSVRGTDTQYF.

At least ten counts were recorded for this clone. The chain is built from TRBV10-1 and TRBJ2-7, with D tentatively TRBD1 or TRBD2 (6 bases each). CDR3 size: 15 residues. V was pared by 11 bases and J by 4 bases, with 24 bases between. Germline CDR1 is WNHNN and CDR2 is SYGVQD (reference sequence). The CDR3 DNA reads as TGCGCCGTAAGTAAGGGGGGTAGTGACTTGTACGAGCAGTACTTC. Translated, it gives CAVSKGGSDLYEQYF.

V and J are TRBV20-1 and TRBJ2-7, with 11 bases matching TRBD2. V lost 6 bases to trimming and J lost 4 bases; unmatched junction nucleotides: 8. Germline V gives CDR1 DFQATT, CDR2 SNEGSKA (reference sequence). There are 14 residues in the CDR3. CDR3 coding DNA: TGCAGTGCCTTGTTACTAGCGGGAGTGTACGAGCAGTACTTC. Its protein product is CSALLLAGVYEQYF.

Concerning this clone: A read error may account for a junction end that differs from germline. CDR3 sequence: CAGSEPDRWKIYGYTF. CDR3 sequence (DNA): TGTGCCGGCTCAGAACCTGACAGGTGGAAAATCTATGGCTACACCTTC. The V and J genes are TRBV18 and TRBJ1-2; D may be TRBD1 (6 bases). There are 16 residues in the CDR3. The germline gives CDR1 KGHSH, CDR2 LQKENI.

In its sample, this clone was seen many times. The CDR3 protein is CASSFSPGLKTQYF. CDR3 sequence (DNA): TGTGCCAGCAGCTTTAGTCCCGGTCTAAAGACCCAGTACTTC. The rearrangement joins TRBV13 to TRBJ2-5, with D unresolved. The CDR3 runs 14 residues. The V end was cut by 3 bases, the J end by 6 bases, with 14 bases between. Germline CDR1 PRHDT, CDR2 FYEKMQ (reference sequence).

Concerning this clone itself: A much larger clone lies one base from this, so it may be a read error. Other DNA sequences in this sample translate to the same CDR3. The chain carries TRBV27 and TRBJ2-1, with TRBD2 as a possible D gene (5 bases). CDR3 length: 15 amino acids. Per germline, CDR1 MNHEY and CDR2 SMNVEV (reference sequence). This CDR3 is CASRRPGTSNNGQFF. CDR3 nucleotide sequence: TGTGCCAGCAGGCGACCCGGCACTAGTAACAATGGGCAGTTCTTC.

This clone was counted many times. Mismatch with germline at one junction end may stem from a read error. The CDR3 is CASSKTPDSGENLFF. CDR3 DNA: TGTGCCAGCAGTAAGACTCCGGACTCTGGGGAAAACCTGTTTTTT. This chain joins TRBV6-9 and TRBJ1-4; no firm D call. Germline V CDR1 and CDR2: MNHGY, SVAAGI. CDR3 size: 15 residues.

V is TRBV6-1 and J is TRBJ2-1; possible D gene TRBD2, 6 bases. Per germline, CDR1 MNHNS and CDR2 SASEGT. The length of the CDR3 is 15 residues. Trimming cost V 6 bases and J 6 bases, with 18 bases left between them. The DNA of the CDR3 is TGTGCCAGCAGGGTTTTAGAGGGAGGTTGCAATGAGCAGTTCTTC. It translates to CASRVLEGGCNEQFF.

In this sample, this clone turned up a few times. The junction and the germline gene differ at one end; a read error may be behind it. Other DNA sequences in this sample translate to the same CDR3. The gene calls are TRBV10-3 and TRBJ1-4; D possibly corresponds to TRBD1 (5 bases). The CDR3 spans 14 residues. Germline loops: CDR1 ENHRY, CDR2 SYGVKD. CDR3 DNA: TGTGCCATCAAAGAGGAGGGGATTAATGAAAAACTGTTTTTC. As protein: CAIKEEGINEKLFF.

This clone was found many times. V gene TRBV13 combines with J gene TRBJ1-2; TRBD1 aligns across 7 bases. The length of the CDR3 is 15 residues. With V trimmed by 5 bases and J by 2 bases, 8 bases remained unmatched. Germline CDR1 reads PRHDT; CDR2 reads FYEKMQ (reference sequence). The CDR3 coding sequence is TGTGCCAGCAGCAATACAGGGGTACTCAACTATGGCTACACCTTC. The encoded protein is CASSNTGVLNYGYTF. The whole variable domain, filled in from reference TRBV13 and TRBJ1-2, reads AAGVIQSPRHLIKEKRETATLKCYPIPRHDTVYWYQQGPGQDPQFLISFYEKMQSDKGSIPDRFSAQQFSDYHSELNMSSLELGDSALYFCASSNTGVLNYGYTFGSGTRLTVV.

At least ten counts were recorded for this clone. This clone may be a read error of a much larger clone one base away. This CDR3 is also generated by other DNA sequences in the sample. The chain combines TRBV6-4 with TRBJ2-3; TRBD2 aligns across 10 bases. CDR1 is MRHNA and CDR2 is SNTAGT in the germline V gene. With V trimmed by 6 bases and J by 1 base, 4 bases remained unmatched. This CDR3 spans 15 amino acids. The CDR3 loop reads CASSDGTSGTDTQYF. The CDR3 DNA follows: TGTGCCAGCAGCGACGGGACTAGCGGCACAGATACGCAGTATTTT.

This clone occurred many times. The rearrangement joins TRBV6-1 to TRBJ1-1, with unresolved D. The CDR3 is 15 residues long. CDR1 and CDR2 (germline): MNHNS, SASEGT. Trimming took 3 bases from V and 10 from J, leaving 21 bases between them. In DNA, the CDR3 is TGTGCCAGCAGTGACGCCGGCCGCTTCTCTATTGGAGCTTTCTTT. Protein sequence: CASSDAGRFSIGAFF.

This clone has at least ten counts. V and J are TRBV6-1 and TRBJ2-5; TRBD2 is a possible D gene (5 bases). The V gene's germline CDR1 is MNHNS and CDR2 SASEGT. The length of the CDR3 is 13 residues. The V end was cut by 5 bases, the J end by 4 bases, with 11 bases between. CDR3 residues: CASSPLLGETQYF. CDR3 sequence (DNA): TGTGCCAGCAGTCCCCTACTAGGAGAGACCCAGTACTTC.

In the case of this clone: At one of its ends the junction is not consistent with the germline gene, which may arise from a read error. CDR3 nucleotide sequence: TGCGCCGGCAGCTTGGTGGCCCCAGGGGGCGCCTCTGGAAACACCATATATTTT. Its translation: CAGSLVAPGGASGNTIYF. This chain connects TRBV5-1 to TRBJ1-3; TRBD1 aligns across 8 bases. CDR1 and CDR2 (germline): SGHRS, YFSETQ. There are 18 residues in the CDR3.

On this clone itself: A single base separates this from a much larger clone, so it may be a read error. The chain uses TRBV5-6 and TRBJ2-7; possibly TRBD1 or TRBD2 for D (6 bases each). Germline lookup yields CDR1 SGHDT and CDR2 YYEEEE. The CDR3 has 13 amino acids. CDR3 DNA sequence: TGTGCCATCAGCTTAAGGGGGGCGGCCGAGCAGTACTTC. Translating it yields CAISLRGAAEQYF.

This clone appeared many times. The rearrangement uses TRBV6-1 and TRBJ2-1; 7 bases match TRBD2. Germline V gene sequence: CDR1 MNHNS, CDR2 SASEGT. V was pared by 6 bases and J by 6 bases, with 5 bases of the junction left unmatched. There are 13 residues in the CDR3. For the CDR3, the DNA is TGTGCCAGCAGGCTGGGGGAGGGCAATGAGCAGTTCTTC. Protein: CASRLGEGNEQFF.

This clone has a count of ten or more. The gene calls are TRBV28 and TRBJ1-1; D unresolved. Trimming removed 1 base at V and 6 bases at J, with 6 bases between. CDR1 MDHEN and CDR2 SYDVKM come from the germline V gene. The CDR3 is made up of 12 amino acids. CDR3 in DNA: TGTGCCAGCAGTTTATTTGGAGCTGAAGCTTTCTTT. Protein sequence: CASSLFGAEAFF.

The V gene is TRBV2, the J gene TRBJ2-1; either TRBD1 or TRBD2 may fit D (6 bases each). The V end was cut by 7 bases, the J end by 3 bases, with 16 bases between. Per germline, CDR1 SNHLY and CDR2 FYNNEI. The CDR3 spans 15 residues. CDR3 residues: CASMADAGHYNEQFF. CDR3 nucleotide sequence: TGTGCCAGCATGGCGGATGCGGGACACTACAATGAGCAGTTCTTC.

There are many counts of this clone. This rearrangement joins TRBV24-1 to TRBJ2-1; 7 bases line up with TRBD2. Germline-derived CDR1 and CDR2 are KGHDR and SFDVKD. CDR3 length equals 13 residues. V gave up 9 bases and J gave up 3 bases; unmatched junction bases: 4. The CDR3 region has the DNA TGTGCCACCGGGGCTAGCGGCTACAATGAGCAGTTCTTC. It translates to CATGASGYNEQFF.